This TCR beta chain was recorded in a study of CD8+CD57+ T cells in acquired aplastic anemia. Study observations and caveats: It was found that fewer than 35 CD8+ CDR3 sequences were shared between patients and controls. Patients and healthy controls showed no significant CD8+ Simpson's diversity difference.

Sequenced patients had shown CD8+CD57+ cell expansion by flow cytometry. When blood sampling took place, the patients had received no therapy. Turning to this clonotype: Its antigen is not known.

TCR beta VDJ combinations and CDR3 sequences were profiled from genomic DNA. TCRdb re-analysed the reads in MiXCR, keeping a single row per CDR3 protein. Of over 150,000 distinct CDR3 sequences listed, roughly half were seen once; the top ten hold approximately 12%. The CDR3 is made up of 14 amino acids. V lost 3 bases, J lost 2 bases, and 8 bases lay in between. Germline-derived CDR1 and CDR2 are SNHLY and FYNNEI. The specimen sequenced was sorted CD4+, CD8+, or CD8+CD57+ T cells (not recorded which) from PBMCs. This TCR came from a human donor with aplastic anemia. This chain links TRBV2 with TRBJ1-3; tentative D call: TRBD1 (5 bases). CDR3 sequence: CASSELRAGNTIYF. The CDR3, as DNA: TGTGCCAGCAGTGAGCTCAGGGCTGGAAACACCATATATTTT.